The rows below give T cell receptor beta chains drawn from one sample of a study of CD8 T cells in ankylosing spondylitis. Via MiXCR, TCRdb re-called the 5' RACE reads, giving one row per CDR3 protein. Of more than 250,000 distinct CDR3 sequences listed, roughly 8% are singletons. The sample comprised blood, either unsorted or a sorted T cell fraction (not recorded which). These receptors were obtained from a male donor with ankylosing spondylitis. Each CDR3 is given with its conserved first and last residue. D genes are given only for firm matches. The listing skips clone size in some rows; elsewhere it reads once, few, many or a size class.

NA | TRBJ2-5 | TRBV10-3 | NA | CAISGSPRGAHKETQYF | TGTGCCATCAGTGGGTCCCCCCGGGGGGCTCACAAAGAGACCCAGTACTTC
NA | TRBJ1-5 | TRBV28 | many | CASSLRGGDQPQHF | TGTGCCAGCAGTTTAAGAGGGGGGGACCAGCCCCAGCATTTT
TRBD2 | TRBJ2-4 | TRBV9 | few | CASSGTSGSAKNIQYF | TGTGCCAGCAGCGGAACTAGCGGGAGCGCCAAAAACATTCAGTACTTC
NA | TRBJ1-1 | TRBV5-1 | few | CASSLMGLTEAFF | TGCGCCAGCAGCTTGATGGGTCTAACTGAAGCTTTCTTT
TRBD2 | TRBJ2-1 | TRBV12-3/TRBV12-4 | few | CASSLSSGRRLWYNEQFF | TGTGCCAGCAGTTTATCTAGCGGGAGAAGGTTGTGGTACAATGAGCAGTTCTTC
NA | TRBJ1-6 | TRBV6-5 | few | CASSYISPRAGGGSPLHF | TGTGCCAGCAGTTACATCAGCCCCCGTGCGGGGGGTGGTTCACCCCTCCACTTT
TRBD2 | TRBJ2-2 | TRBV7-9 | NA | CASSLASGRADTGELFF | TGTGCCAGCAGCTTAGCTAGCGGGAGGGCCGACACCGGGGAGCTGTTTTTT
NA | TRBJ2-7 | TRBV14 | many | CASSQEGRAGKPYEQYF | TGTGCCAGCAGCCAAGAGGGTCGGGCAGGGAAGCCCTACGAGCAGTACTTC
TRBD1 | TRBJ1-1 | TRBV7-9 | NA | CASSLQGAGAFF | TGTGCCAGCAGCCTCCAGGGGGCGGGGGCTTTCTTT
NA | TRBJ2-1 | TRBV9 | NA | CASSVLSGTVGDEQFF | TGTGCCAGCAGCGTATTGTCGGGGACGGTTGGGGATGAGCAGTTCTTC
NA | TRBJ2-1 | TRBV15 | few | CATSRVPTRLAYNEQFF | TGTGCCACCAGCAGAGTCCCGACTAGGCTGGCCTACAATGAGCAGTTCTTC
NA | TRBJ2-1 | TRBV18 | NA | CASSPLDAGSSYNEQFF | TGTGCCAGCTCACCACTAGATGCCGGGAGCTCCTACAATGAGCAGTTCTTC
TRBD2 | TRBJ2-1 | TRBV13 | NA | CASSSGTTGNEQFF | TGTGCCAGCAGTTCCGGGACTACCGGCAATGAGCAGTTCTTC
NA | TRBJ1-3 | TRBV18 | NA | CASSPGVGNTIYF | TGTGCCAGCTCACCAGGTGTCGGAAACACCATATATTTT
TRBD2 | TRBJ2-1 | TRBV14 | NA | CASSQDLGLTINEQFF | TGTGCCAGCAGCCAAGACCTGGGACTAACCATCAATGAGCAGTTCTTC
TRBD1 | TRBJ2-1 | TRBV10-3 | few | CAISEGDRGRTDEQFF | TGTGCCATCAGTGAGGGGGACAGGGGGCGGACGGATGAGCAGTTCTTC
NA | TRBJ2-1 | TRBV7-9 | NA | CASSLVSSGDEQFF | TGTGCCAGCAGCTTAGTGTCGTCGGGGGATGAGCAGTTCTTC
NA | TRBJ2-5 | TRBV9 | NA | CASSVGGRETQYF | TGTGCCAGCAGCGTAGGGGGGCGGGAGACCCAGTACTTC
TRBD1 | TRBJ1-1 | TRBV7-2 | NA | CASSSGQTNTEAFF | TGTGCCAGCAGCTCGGGACAGACGAACACTGAAGCTTTCTTT
TRBD2 | TRBJ2-7 | TRBV7-2 | few | CASSPPLAGGYYEQYF | TGTGCCAGCAGCCCCCCACTAGCGGGGGGCTACTACGAGCAGTACTTC
NA | TRBJ1-4 | TRBV25-1 | few | CASSDGVSEPTNEKLFF | TGTGCCAGCAGTGATGGGGTCTCGGAACCAACTAATGAAAAACTGTTTTTT
NA | TRBJ2-3 | TRBV12-3/TRBV12-4 | few | CASSSLQTPRTDTQYF | TGTGCCAGCAGCTCCCTACAGACCCCACGCACGGATACGCAGTATTTT
NA | TRBJ2-1 | TRBV20-1 | many | CSAPLRAGAAYNEQFF | TGCAGTGCACCCCTAAGGGCCGGGGCCGCCTACAATGAGCAGTTCTTC
NA | TRBJ2-2 | TRBV7-2 | few | CASSLAGDGTGELFF | TGTGCCAGCAGCTTAGCTGGGGATGGCACCGGGGAGCTGTTTTTT
TRBD2 | TRBJ2-1 | TRBV5-1 | many | CASSLVGRDTYNEQFF | TGCGCCAGCAGCTTGGTCGGGAGGGACACCTACAATGAGCAGTTCTTC
NA | TRBJ1-1 | TRBV5-1 | few | CASSTPTNTEAFF | TGCGCCAGCAGCACCCCGACGAACACTGAAGCTTTCTTT
TRBD2 | TRBJ2-1 | TRBV7-3 | many | CASSLTGTINEQFF | TGTGCCAGCAGCTTAACAGGGACTATCAATGAGCAGTTCTTC
TRBD2 | TRBJ2-5 | TRBV28 | NA | CASRDWGRAPQYF | TGTGCCAGCAGAGATTGGGGGAGGGCCCCCCAGTACTTC
NA | TRBJ1-1 | TRBV5-1 | many | CASSLGGDAEAFF | TGCGCCAGCAGCTTGGGAGGGGACGCTGAAGCTTTCTTT
NA | TRBJ1-4 | TRBV29-1 | many | CSAGGGNEKLFF | TGCAGCGCCGGGGGGGGCAATGAAAAACTGTTTTTT
TRBD2 | TRBJ2-5 | TRBV2 | NA | CASSELEGLAGIIKTQYF | TGTGCCAGCAGTGAGTTGGAAGGACTAGCGGGAATAATAAAGACCCAGTACTTC
NA | TRBJ2-2 | TRBV7-7 | NA | CASSSSRDTGELFF | TGTGCCAGCAGTTCTTCCAGGGATACCGGGGAGCTGTTTTTT
TRBD2 | TRBJ2-7 | TRBV9 | NA | CASSVVPSGRVEQYF | TGTGCCAGCAGCGTAGTTCCTAGCGGGAGGGTCGAGCAGTACTTC
NA | TRBJ1-4 | TRBV11-3 | few | CASSLALAGNEKLFF | TGTGCCAGCAGCTTAGCTCTGGCAGGGAATGAAAAACTGTTTTTT
NA | TRBJ2-2 | TRBV27 | many | CASSFRQGNTGELFF | TGTGCCAGCAGTTTTCGGCAGGGGAACACCGGGGAGCTGTTTTTT
NA | TRBJ2-6 | TRBV18 | many | CASSSSTADSGANVLTF | TGTGCCAGCTCGTCATCAACAGCTGACTCTGGGGCCAACGTCCTGACTTTC
NA | TRBJ1-1 | TRBV7-8 | NA | CASSDSYSTEAFF | TGTGCCAGCAGCGACAGCTACAGCACTGAAGCTTTCTTT
TRBD2 | TRBJ2-3 | TRBV11-3 | few | CASSLGSSGRFADTQYF | TGTGCCAGCAGCTTAGGCTCAAGCGGGAGATTCGCAGATACGCAGTATTTT
TRBD2 | TRBJ2-3 | TRBV6-5 | few | CASSYYSGTRTDTQYF | TGTGCCAGCAGTTATTATAGCGGGACCCGCACAGATACGCAGTATTTT
NA | TRBJ2-1 | TRBV7-6 | NA | CASSLAGAINEQFF | TGTGCCAGCAGCTTAGCAGGGGCCATCAATGAGCAGTTCTTC
TRBD2 | TRBJ2-1 | TRBV20-1 | few | CSAQGTTPGWNEQFF | TGCAGTGCCCAAGGGACTACCCCCGGTTGGAATGAGCAGTTCTTC
NA | TRBJ2-3 | TRBV9 | NA | CASSVSLRAGSTDTQYF | TGTGCCAGCAGCGTTTCCCTTCGAGCGGGCAGCACAGATACGCAGTATTTT
TRBD1 | TRBJ1-2 | TRBV5-6 | NA | CASSFGTGGNYGYTF | TGTGCCAGCAGCTTCGGGACAGGGGGCAACTATGGCTACACCTTC
NA | TRBJ2-2 | TRBV3-1 | few | CASSQGYSNTGELFF | TGTGCCAGCAGCCAAGGGTATTCGAACACCGGGGAGCTGTTTTTT
NA | TRBJ2-1 | TRBV20-1 | many | CSARDGTGFEQFF | TGCAGTGCTAGAGATGGAACGGGTTTCGAGCAGTTCTTC
NA | TRBJ2-1 | TRBV12-3/TRBV12-4 | many | CASSLLRTSSYNEQFF | TGTGCCAGCAGTTTGCTCCGGACGAGCTCCTACAATGAGCAGTTCTTC
TRBD1 | TRBJ1-1 | TRBV5-1 | many | CASSLSPGQGVSEAFF | TGCGCCAGCAGCCTATCCCCCGGACAGGGGGTCTCTGAAGCTTTCTTT
NA | TRBJ2-7 | TRBV29-1 | many | CSVEARSRREQYF | TGCAGCGTTGAGGCCAGAAGCCGTCGGGAGCAGTACTTC
NA | TRBJ2-5 | TRBV5-1 | many | CASSRNPGQSQETQYF | TGCGCCAGCAGCAGAAATCCGGGACAAAGTCAAGAGACCCAGTACTTC
NA | TRBJ2-1 | TRBV12-3/TRBV12-4 | few | CASTRALSSYNEQFF | TGTGCCAGCACTCGGGCCCTTAGCTCCTACAATGAGCAGTTCTTC